This section outlines one TCR beta chain sequence together with its context. Its target is unknown. CDR3 length: 12 amino acids. V was trimmed by 4 bases and J by 6 bases, leaving 13 bases between them. The germline CDR1 and CDR2 sequences are SQVTM and ANQGSEA. This entry belongs to a study of T cells in narcolepsy. Study-wide context: Donors had narcolepsy type 1 or type 2, or were healthy controls.

The study's findings and limits: Comparing one patient's CSF and blood CD4+ clonotypes highlighted HCRT- and TRIB2-specific autoreactive clonotypes. Blood of same and different patients, but not healthy controls, reportedly held recurring autoreactive clonotypes. In some patient and control memory CD4+ samples, autoreactive clones were absent.

Generated by immunoSEQ multiplex PCR, the TCRdb table keeps only in-frame clones and is missing some. Among roughly 16,000 clones listed, 85% were seen once. The sequence was obtained from a human donor in good health. The gene calls are TRBV29-1 and TRBJ2-7; the D is unclear. The sequencing sample was made of memory (CD45RA-) CD4+ T cells from blood. The CDR3 DNA reads TGCAGCGTTGGGAGCGCCCGCACCGAGCAGTACTTC. Translation: CSVGSARTEQYF.